This T cell receptor beta chain was identified during a study of cytomegalovirus exposure and HLA in healthy donors. Study background: Genotyping showed 81% of some 400 donors falling in the Caucasian-associated ancestry cluster.

Germline V CDR1 and CDR2: SQVTM, ANQGSEA. The ends were cut back, 0 bases at V and 0 bases at J, with 11 bases in the middle. The CDR3 contains 15 residues. PCR involved 60 Vbeta and 13 Jbeta primers. Here immunoSEQ multiplex PCR was the method, and the copy in TCRdb shows in-frame clones only, minus some. The table for this sample gives some 140,000 clones. V gene TRBV29-1 combines with J gene TRBJ1-1, with D maybe TRBD1 (5 bases). Sequenced material: PBMCs. The origin of this receptor is a woman aged 55 to 70 in good health and CMV-seronegative. The CDR3, as DNA: TGCAGCGTTGAAGACGGACATATGATGAACACTGAAGCTTTCTTT. Protein sequence: CSVEDGHMMNTEAFF.